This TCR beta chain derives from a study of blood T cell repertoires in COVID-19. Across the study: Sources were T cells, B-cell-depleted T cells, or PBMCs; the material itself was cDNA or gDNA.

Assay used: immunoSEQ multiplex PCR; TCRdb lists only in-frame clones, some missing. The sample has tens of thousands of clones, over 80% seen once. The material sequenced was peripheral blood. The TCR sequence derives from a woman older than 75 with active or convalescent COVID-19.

Written as DNA, the CDR3 is TGTGCCAGCAGCTTAGGGACTAGCGGGGTTGGGAATGAGCAGTTCTTC. It encodes CASSLGTSGVGNEQFF. This chain uses TRBV7-2 with TRBJ2-1; 12 nucleotides agree with TRBD2. The length of the CDR3 is 16 residues. V lost 1 base, J lost 7 bases, and 5 bases stayed unmatched. Germline lookup yields CDR1 SGHTA and CDR2 FQGNSA. The entire variable domain, with the rest obtained from reference TRBV7-2 and TRBJ2-1, is as follows: GAGVSQSPSNKVTEKGKDVELRCDPISGHTALYWYRQSLGQGLEFLIYFQGNSAPDKSGLPSDRFSAERTGGSVSTLTIQRTQQEDSAVYLCASSLGTSGVGNEQFFGPGTRLTVL.